The 12 T cell receptor beta chains given below trace back to one sample, sequenced in a study of blood T cell repertoires in COVID-19. The assay was immunoSEQ multiplex PCR, and TCRdb's table has in-frame clones only and misses some. The top ten hold about 7% of the sample, which has about 340,000 clones, about nine tenths seen once. Sequencing input: peripheral blood. The source of these receptors is a woman between 65 and 79 years old with COVID-19, enrolled during active disease.

About this clone itself: The sample holds other DNA sequences that translate to the same CDR3. This rearrangement joins TRBV18 to TRBJ2-5; D may be TRBD2 (6 bases). Trimming pared 6 bases from V and 5 bases from J, leaving 13 bases between. Germline CDR1 KGHSH, CDR2 LQKENI. The CDR3 consists of 13 residues. This CDR3 reads CASSPRLVETQYF. In DNA, the CDR3 is TGTGCCAGCTCTCCTCGACTAGTCGAGACCCAGTACTTC. Using reference TRBV18 and TRBJ2-5 for the parts outside the CDR3, the full variable domain is NAGVMQNPRHLVRRRGQEARLRCSPMKGHSHVYWYRQLPEEGLKFMVYLQKENIIDESGMPKERFSAEFPKEGPSILRIQQVVRGDSAAYFCASSPRLVETQYFGPGTRLLVL.

Only a few counts were recorded for this clone. V and J are TRBV2 and TRBJ2-5, with TRBD2 identical over 11 bases. Germline V CDR1 and CDR2: SNHLY, FYNNEI. V shed 5 bases, J shed 2 bases, and the junction held 4 bases outside the gene matches. This CDR3 contains 15 residues. CDR3 sequence reads: CASSRLAGLQETQYF. In DNA, the CDR3 is TGTGCCAGCAGTAGACTAGCGGGACTGCAAGAGACCCAGTACTTC. Full variable domain (rest looked up from reference TRBV2 and TRBJ2-5): EPEVTQTPSHQVTQMGQEVILRCVPISNHLYFYWYRQILGQKVEFLVSFYNNEISEKSEIFDDQFSVERPDGSNFTLKIRSTKLEDSAMYFCASSRLAGLQETQYFGPGTRLLVL.

The V and J genes are TRBV6-5 and TRBJ1-4, with 7 positions matching TRBD1. Trimming removed 6 bases from V and 10 bases from J; junction bases left unmatched: 11. CDR1 and CDR2 (germline): MNHEY, SVGAGI. This CDR3 has 14 amino acids. CDR3 region: CASSAALEGAKLFF. DNA for the CDR3: TGTGCCAGCAGCGCCGCCTTGGAGGGGGCAAAACTGTTTTTT.

The chain links TRBV3-1 (or the pseudogene TRBV3-2) to TRBJ1-2, with D hard to call. This CDR3 contains 13 residues. From germline, CDR1 is LGHDT and CDR2 YNNKEL (reference sequence). V lost 4 bases, J lost 5 bases, and 11 bases lay in between. CDR3 sequence (DNA): TGTGCCAGCAGCCCCCGAGGGTCATATGGCTACACCTTC. Amino acids: CASSPRGSYGYTF.

The chain is built from TRBV3-1 (or the pseudogene TRBV3-2) and TRBJ1-3; no clear D gene. The length of the CDR3 is 13 residues. Trimming took 4 bases from V and 1 from J, leaving 5 bases between them. Germline V gene lookup returns CDR1 LGHDT and CDR2 YNNKEL (reference sequence). Written as DNA, the CDR3 is TGTGCCAGCAGCCCTATGTCTGGAAACACCATATATTTT. It is translated as CASSPMSGNTIYF.

The chain links TRBV6-5 to TRBJ1-2; TRBD1 might be the D (6 bases). Germline CDR1 is MNHEY and CDR2 is SVGAGI. The ends were cut back, 6 bases at V and 4 bases at J, with 15 bases in the middle. The CDR3 loop spans 14 amino acids. The CDR3 here is CASRAQGSGYGYTF. CDR3 in DNA: TGTGCCAGCAGAGCACAGGGATCGGGCTATGGCTACACCTTC.

The V gene is TRBV14, the J gene TRBJ1-1; D is unclear. Trimming pared 3 bases from V and 5 bases from J, leaving 10 bases between. Germline V gene lookup returns CDR1 SGHDN and CDR2 FVKESK. This CDR3 spans 13 amino acids. The DNA of the CDR3 is TGTGCCAGCAGCCAGGGGAGTTGGACTGAAGCTTTCTTT. Protein: CASSQGSWTEAFF.

V and J are TRBV5-1 and TRBJ2-7; TRBD2 might be the D (6 bases). The length of the CDR3 is 13 residues. Looked up from germline, CDR1 is SGHRS and CDR2 is YFSETQ. V was clipped by 4 bases and J by 6 bases, with 14 bases between them. The CDR3, as DNA: TGCGCCAGCAGCGTGGGAGGATCTCTCGAGCAGTACTTC. Protein sequence: CASSVGGSLEQYF.

The table lists this clone with a count of one. The V gene is TRBV10-3, the J gene TRBJ2-1; TRBD2 matches 14 bases. Germline CDR1 and CDR2: ENHRY and SYGVKD. Trimming cost V 0 bases and J 1 base; bases outside gene matches: 2. This CDR3 has 18 amino acids. CDR3 loop: CAISESGTSGSSYNEQFF. The CDR3 coding sequence is TGTGCCATCAGTGAGTCAGGGACTAGCGGGAGTTCCTACAATGAGCAGTTCTTC.

J is TRBJ1-2 and V is TRBV2; D remains unclear. Germline values: CDR1 SNHLY, CDR2 FYNNEI. CDR3 length equals 14 residues. V gave up 2 bases and J gave up 0 bases, with 7 bases separating them. The CDR3 loop reads CASSESRPNYGYTF. The DNA of the CDR3 is TGTGCCAGCAGTGAATCCCGTCCTAACTATGGCTACACCTTC.

In its sample, this clone was seen once. The chain is built from TRBV28 and TRBJ1-5; 9 nucleotides line up with TRBD1. Germline assignment: CDR1 MDHEN and CDR2 SYDVKM. The CDR3 has 16 residues. The V gene end was trimmed by 4 bases and the J gene end by 1 base; junction bases not matched to a gene: 5. The CDR3 reads CASSSDRGQSNQPQHF. Here the CDR3 DNA reads TGTGCCAGCAGTTCGGACAGGGGCCAAAGCAATCAGCCCCAGCATTTT.

The rearrangement uses TRBV7-2 and TRBJ1-5, with 12 bases aligning to TRBD1. Germline CDR1 SGHTA, CDR2 FQGNSA. V lost 5 bases to trimming and J lost 1 base; unmatched junction nucleotides: 6. The CDR3 runs to 17 residues. CDR3 region: CASSLGQGAGSNQPQHF. The CDR3 bases are TGTGCCAGCAGCCTGGGACAGGGGGCTGGGAGCAATCAGCCCCAGCATTTT.